This T cell receptor beta chain is drawn from a study of blood T cell repertoires in COVID-19. Sequencing was performed with immunoSEQ multiplex PCR; in TCRdb, only in-frame clones are kept and a portion is missing. The table shows 200,000 to 250,000 clones, with roughly 85% occurring only once. The V and J ends lost 4 bases and 11 bases, in that order; junction bases with no gene match: 10. In germline, CDR1 is SGHRS, CDR2 YFSETQ. This CDR3 has 14 amino acids. The sample consisted of peripheral blood. V usage is TRBV5-1 and J usage is TRBJ2-2; 8 bases agree with TRBD2. The source of this sequence is a man aged 45-65 years with COVID-19, enrolled during active disease. Here the CDR3 reads CASSTRVSGTELFF. CDR3 sequence (DNA): TGCGCCAGCAGCACCCGAGTTAGCGGGACCGAGCTGTTTTTT.